A single TCR beta chain is shown here with its context. Its cognate antigen is unknown. Included in the TCR beta cDNA libraries were unique molecular identifiers. From approximately 0.95 to 9.8 million T cells, roughly 530,000 cDNA molecules were obtained. TCRdb reprocessed the PCR reads via MiXCR and lists one record per CDR3 protein. The data show a few hundred thousand distinct CDR3 sequences, roughly 40% seen once. The sample is drawn from a study of post-analysis software for immune sequencing data. Regarding the study as a whole: With F measure, samples from one preparation batch clustered together strongly. Controls' normalized Chao1 diversity significantly exceeded that of multiple sclerosis patients. Comparison of patients with controls showed a handful of TRBV segments more frequent in patients, TRBV5-6, TRBV5-1 and TRBV20-1 among them.

Unmatched junction bases numbered 5, after V lost 6 bases and J lost 3 bases. This CDR3 is 15 amino acids long. Germline V CDR1 and CDR2: SEHNR, FQNEAQ (reference sequence). Sequenced: blood. The TCR sequence derives from a girl aged 2 to 10 with multiple sclerosis. This sequence joins TRBV7-9 and TRBJ2-5, with 12 nucleotides matching TRBD2. CDR3 sequence (DNA): TGTGCCAGCAGTTTCGGACTAGCGGGGAAAGAGACCCAGTACTTC. It is translated as CASSFGLAGKETQYF. Looking up the rest from reference TRBV7-9 and TRBJ2-5 gives the full variable domain: DTGVSQNPRHKITKRGQNVTFRCDPISEHNRLYWYRQTLGQGPEFLTYFQNEAQLEKSRLLSDRFSAERPKGSFSTLEIQRTEQGDSAMYLCASSFGLAGKETQYFGPGTRLLVL.